This T cell receptor beta chain was captured by sequencing in a study of blood T cells in healthy people across ages. There are 14 residues in the CDR3. CDR1 and CDR2 (germline): DFQATT, SNEGSKA (reference sequence). V lost 6 bases and J 4 bases, leaving 18 bases between the germline ends. Sample-barcoded 5' priming and a J-beta primer mix drove a second PCR of roughly 7 to 11 cycles. Carrying 12 random nucleotides, a template-switch adaptor labeled each individual cDNA molecule. Via MiXCR, TCRdb re-called the 5' RACE reads, giving one row per CDR3 protein. This table holds about 1.1 million distinct CDR3 sequences, about two fifths found once. This clonotype was seen a handful of times.

The chain uses TRBV20-1 and TRBJ1-2; D perhaps matches TRBD1 (5 bases). This clonotype was obtained from a man between 18 and 29 years old in good health. What was sequenced was blood. The CDR3 region is CSATRQLVTYGYTF. The CDR3 nucleotides are TGCAGTGCAACCCGACAGCTTGTTACCTATGGCTACACCTTC.